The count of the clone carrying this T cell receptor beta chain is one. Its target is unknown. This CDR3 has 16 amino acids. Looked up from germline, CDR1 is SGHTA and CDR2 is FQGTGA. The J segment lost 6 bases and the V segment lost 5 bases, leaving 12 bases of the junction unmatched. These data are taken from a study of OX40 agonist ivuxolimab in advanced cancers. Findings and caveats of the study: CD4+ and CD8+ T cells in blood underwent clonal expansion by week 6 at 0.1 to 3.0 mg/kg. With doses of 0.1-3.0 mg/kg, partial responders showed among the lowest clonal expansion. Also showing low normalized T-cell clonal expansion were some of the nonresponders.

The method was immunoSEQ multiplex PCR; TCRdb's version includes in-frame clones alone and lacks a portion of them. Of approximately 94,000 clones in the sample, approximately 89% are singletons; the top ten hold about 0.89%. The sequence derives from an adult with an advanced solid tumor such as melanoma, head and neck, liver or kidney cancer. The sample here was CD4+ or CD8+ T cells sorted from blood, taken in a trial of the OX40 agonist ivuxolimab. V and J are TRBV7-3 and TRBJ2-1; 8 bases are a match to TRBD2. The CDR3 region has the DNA TGTGCCAGCAGCCGGTTAGCGGGAAGTTCGGTCAATGAGCAGTTCTTC. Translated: CASSRLAGSSVNEQFF.